This T cell receptor (beta chain) was observed in a study of blood T cell repertoires in COVID-19 (dated by TCRdb to about 2020). Study-wide context: Samples covering the acute and convalescent phases of COVID-19 were provided by collaborators in the United States, Italy and Spain. The material from the prospective study consisted of cDNA or gDNA derived from T cells, B-cell-depleted T cells, or PBMCs. The dataset comprised deeply sampled blood TCRbeta repertoires from subjects exposed to, actively infected with, or recovered from COVID-19. The repertoires were made available in a free public database intended to serve as a resource for research on the immune response to SARS-CoV-2. The samples were drawn from two sources: the first 160 participants of the ongoing ImmuneRACE study, and about 1,300 subjects contributed by 6 global collaborators. A de-identified subject ID, COVID-19 status, age in years and sex were almost always included in the sample metadata. Where available, HLA class I and class II types were taken from metadata supplied by the sample provider and were not determined by assay-based typing. Points the paper makes about the study in general: How much clinical and demographic metadata was included differed by source and by participant, and the metadata was provided uncurated.

The CDR3 runs 13 amino acids, cysteine and phenylalanine included. CDR3 DNA only is kept here, 39 bases in frame from base 1. CDR1 MNHEY and CDR2 SVGAGI were looked up in the germline V gene. Germline trimming: 6 bases from V, 6 bases from J; junction bases outside gene matches: 4. Note on this clone: Its cognate antigen has yet to be identified. Base qualities are not recorded, but no much larger clone differs from it by a single base.

The immunoSEQ Assay, a bias-controlled multiplex PCR, was used to amplify TCRbeta CDR3 regions from genomic DNA. In the authors' own workflow: The number of nucleated cells in each sample was estimated from the amplification of reference gene primers within the assay. To quantify the absolute abundance of each unique TCRbeta CDR3 rearrangement, sequence reads were collapsed and filtered. Productive Simpson clonality was computed per sample as the square root of Simpson's diversity index over productive rearrangements. Held by TCRdb, this immuneACCESS table contains in-frame sequences only and omits some clones. Under half of the omission traces to an unresolved V gene where checked; the cause of the rest is unknown. V and J calls and clone size are as listed in that table; D and trimming were resolved from the DNA. This sample comprises 100,000 or so clones, about 90% of them detected only once. Around 4% of the sample rests with the top ten.

The collaborating institutions used their own protocols to collect whole blood in K2EDTA tubes. For TCRbeta analysis, collaborators shipped samples as frozen whole blood, isolated PBMCs, or DNA extracted from either of those sample types. This receptor was taken from a woman between 50 and 59 years old in a cohort sampled during active COVID-19. Sequences were obtained from peripheral blood. The chain joins TRBV6-5 to TRBJ1-5; 8 nucleotides in the junction match TRBD1. Here the CDR3 is given as CASSRTGLQPQHF. The nucleotide sequence reads as follows: TGTGCCAGCAGCCGGACAGGGCTTCAGCCCCAGCATTTT.